These 5 T cell receptor beta chains originate from one sample sequenced in a study of blood T cell repertoires in COVID-19 (TCRdb year 2020). Library preparation used the immunoSEQ multiplex PCR assay. TCRdb obtained this table from immuneACCESS and retained in-frame rearrangements with V and J assigned. These tables miss some clones; where compared with another copy, unresolved V genes account for less than half of the shortfall, and the remainder is unexplained. Present in this sample are around 70,000 clones, roughly 87% of which were seen just once. Of the sample, about 6.6% is held by the ten largest clones. The sample was peripheral blood. These receptors all come from a man aged 50 to 59 with active COVID-19.

The rearrangement joins TRBV29-1 to TRBJ2-1, with 9 bases lining up with TRBD2. The germline V gene encodes CDR1 SQVTM and CDR2 ANQGSEA. The CDR3 totals 13 residues. CDR3 residues: CSGLEREVREQFF. The CDR3 DNA is TGCAGTGGGCTGGAGCGGGAGGTTCGAGAGCAGTTCTTC.

V usage is TRBV5-1 and J usage is TRBJ2-5; TRBD1 matches 8 bases. Germline-derived CDR1 and CDR2 are SGHRS and YFSETQ. V lost 4 bases and J lost 1; bases outside the gene matches: 6. This CDR3 comprises 15 residues. The CDR3 nucleotides are TGCGCCAGCAGCGAACCGACAGGGGCCCAAGAGACCCAGTACTTC. Its translation is CASSEPTGAQETQYF.

Written as DNA, the CDR3 is TGTGCCACCAGCGAAGGGGGTTATAATGAAAAACTGTTTTTT. Translating gives CATSEGGYNEKLFF. V and J are TRBV24-1 and TRBJ1-4; TRBD1 might be the D (6 bases). Germline assignment: CDR1 KGHDR and CDR2 SFDVKD. V shed 7 bases and J shed 4 bases, with 12 bases lying between them. This CDR3 spans 14 amino acids.

This clone was observed once. The rearrangement links TRBV6-2 or TRBV6-3 to TRBJ2-1, with TRBD2 matching over 11 bases. Trimming at V came to 2 bases and at J to 6 bases, leaving 9 bases not matched to a gene. Germline V gene sequence: CDR1 MNHEY, CDR2 SVGEGT. The CDR3 length is 17 residues. The CDR3 bases are TGTGCCAGCAGTTACAACAATTTAGCGGGAGGGGTCAATGAGCAGTTCTTC. This gives the protein CASSYNNLAGGVNEQFF.

The rearrangement links TRBV5-8 to TRBJ1-1; 7 bases are shared with TRBD1. After removal of 7 bases from V and 3 bases from J, the junction contained 6 bases not matched to a gene. Per germline, CDR1 SGHTS and CDR2 YDEGEE. The CDR3 spans 13 residues. The CDR3: CASSDRLYTEAFF. DNA for the CDR3: TGTGCCAGCTCGGACAGGCTCTACACTGAAGCTTTCTTT.